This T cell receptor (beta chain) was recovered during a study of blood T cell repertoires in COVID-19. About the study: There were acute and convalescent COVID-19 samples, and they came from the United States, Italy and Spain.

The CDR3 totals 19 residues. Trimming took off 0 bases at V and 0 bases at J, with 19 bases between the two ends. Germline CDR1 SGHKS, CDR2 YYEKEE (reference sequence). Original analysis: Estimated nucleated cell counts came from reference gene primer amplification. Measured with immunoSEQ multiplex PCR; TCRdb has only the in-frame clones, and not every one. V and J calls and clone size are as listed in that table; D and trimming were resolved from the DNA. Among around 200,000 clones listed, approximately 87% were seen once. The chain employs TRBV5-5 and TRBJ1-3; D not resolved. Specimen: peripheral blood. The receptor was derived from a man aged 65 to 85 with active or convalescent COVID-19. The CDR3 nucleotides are TGTGCCAGCAGCTTGGCACCCCCAGGCACCGTTAGCTCTGGAAACACCATATATTTT. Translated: CASSLAPPGTVSSGNTIYF.